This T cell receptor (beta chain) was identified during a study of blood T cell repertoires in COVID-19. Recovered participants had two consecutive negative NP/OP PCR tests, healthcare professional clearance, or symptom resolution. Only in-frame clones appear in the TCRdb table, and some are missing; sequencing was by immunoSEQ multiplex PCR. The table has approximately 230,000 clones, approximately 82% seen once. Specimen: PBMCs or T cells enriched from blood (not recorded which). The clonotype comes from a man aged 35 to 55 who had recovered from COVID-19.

CDR3 in amino acids: CASSGDARSSGGYTF. CDR3 coding DNA: TGTGCCAGCAGTGGAGACGCCCGAAGTAGCGGGGGCTACACCTTC. This chain uses TRBV9 with TRBJ1-2, with D unresolved. CDR3 size: 15 residues. With 5 bases removed from V and 8 bases from J, the gap between germline ends came to 22 bases. Germline loops: CDR1 SGDLS, CDR2 YYNGEE.